The 10 T cell receptor beta chains reported below all come from one sample, sequenced in a study of blood T cells in healthy people across ages. A second about 7 to 12 cycle PCR used barcoded and J-beta primers. TCRdb called the 5' RACE reads again in MiXCR, with one record for every CDR3 protein. The data hold around 1.5 million distinct CDR3 sequences, with about 35% observed a single time. Specimen: blood. The origin of the receptors is a woman aged 25-40 years in good health.

In this sample, this clonotype turned up once. This chain joins TRBV14 and TRBJ2-7; possibly TRBD1 or TRBD2 for D (5 bases each). The DNA matches TRBJ2-5 better at its end, which makes the J call doubtful. The CDR3 sequence is 14 residues long. Germline-derived CDR1 and CDR2 are SGHDN and FVKESK. The CDR3 coding sequence is TGTGCCAGCAGCTACCCTGGGACCCCGAGGACCCAGTACTTC. Translating it yields CASSYPGTPRTQYF.

This chain uses TRBV7-2 with TRBJ2-7; D could derive from TRBD1 or TRBD2 (5 bases each). The CDR3 has 15 amino acids. Trimming pared 4 bases from V and 0 bases from J, leaving 13 bases between. Germline CDR1 and CDR2: SGHTA and FQGNSA. CDR3 amino acids: CASSWDGLISYEQYF. The DNA of the CDR3 is TGTGCCAGCAGCTGGGACGGCCTGATCTCCTACGAGCAGTACTTC.

Notes on this clonotype: Relative to the germline gene, one junction end is altered; a read error may explain this. The chain has TRBV11-1 and TRBJ2-7; 8 bases line up with TRBD1. The CDR3 contains 14 residues. Germline lookup yields CDR1 SGHAT and CDR2 FQDESV (reference sequence). CDR3 coding DNA: TGTGCCAGCAGCGATTACAGGGGGAGCTACGAACAGTACTTC. It codes for CASSDYRGSYEQYF. The complete variable domain, with remaining parts taken from reference TRBV11-1 and TRBJ2-7, reads EAEVAQSPRYKITEKSQAVAFWCDPISGHATLYWYRQILGQGPELLVQFQDESVVDDSQLPKDRFSAERLKGVDSTLKIQPAELGDSAMYLCASSDYRGSYEQYFGPGTRLTVT.

The V gene is TRBV28, the J gene TRBJ2-3; 9 nucleotides line up with TRBD2. This CDR3 is 15 amino acids long. The J segment lost 5 bases and the V segment lost 4 bases, leaving 7 bases of the junction unmatched. Germline V gene data show CDR1 as MDHEN and CDR2 as SYDVKM. The CDR3 here is CASSSLAGVGDTQYF. CDR3 DNA sequence: TGTGCCAGCAGTTCCTTAGCGGGAGTAGGAGATACGCAGTATTTT. The full variable domain, its missing parts supplied by reference TRBV28 and TRBJ2-3, is DVKVTQSSRYLVKRTGEKVFLECVQDMDHENMFWYRQDPGLGLRLIYFSYDVKMKEKGDIPEGYSVSREKKERFSLILESASTNQTSMYLCASSSLAGVGDTQYFGPGTRLTVL.

The chain uses TRBV9 and TRBJ2-1; TRBD2 matches 9 bases. The CDR3 runs to 16 residues. V shed 0 bases and J 2 bases; nucleotides not matched to a gene: 3. Germline lookup yields CDR1 SGDLS and CDR2 YYNGEE. The CDR3 DNA reads as TGTGCCAGCAGCGTAGTCGGCGGGGGGGCCTACAATGAGCAGTTCTTC. Translated: CASSVVGGGAYNEQFF. The variable domain in full, with the rest retrieved from reference TRBV9 and TRBJ2-1, is DSGVTQTPKHLITATGQRVTLRCSPRSGDLSVYWYQQSLDQGLQFLIQYYNGEERAKGNILERFSAQQFPDLHSELNLSSLELGDSALYFCASSVVGGGAYNEQFFGPGTRLTVL.

This clonotype has a handful of counts. The chain links TRBV14 to TRBJ2-3; D is ambiguous. The CDR3 has 13 amino acids. The germline V gene has CDR1 SGHDN and CDR2 FVKESK. V gave up 0 bases and J gave up 10 bases, with 11 bases separating them. The CDR3 DNA reads as TGTGCCAGCAGCCAAGAAGCCCTCCTTGCGCAGTATTTT. Residues: CASSQEALLAQYF.

The J gene is TRBJ2-3, the V gene TRBV12-1; TRBD2, the table's D call, lacks a check against the DNA. TRBV12-1 is classified as a pseudogene. The CDR3 totals 13 residues. CDR3 in amino acids: CASSSGVGDTQYF. In nucleotides, the CDR3 is TGTGCCAGCAGCTCGGGAGTGGGAGATACGCAGTATTTT.

This clonotype was detected only a few times. The chain has TRBV30 and TRBJ2-5, with D possibly being TRBD1 (6 bases). CDR3 length: 12 residues. The germline V gene has CDR1 GTSNPN and CDR2 SVGIG (reference sequence). Trimming shortened V by 2 bases and J by 3 bases, and 7 bases separated the two germline ends. The CDR3 coding sequence is TGTGCCTGGAGTACAGGGAAAGAGACCCAGTACTTC. It translates to CAWSTGKETQYF. Full variable domain (missing parts from reference TRBV30 and TRBJ2-5): SQTIHQWPATLVQPVGSPLSLECTVEGTSNPNLYWYRQAAGRGLQLLFYSVGIGQISSEVPQNLSASRPQDRQFILSSKKLLLSDSGFYLCAWSTGKETQYFGPGTRLLVL.

The V and J genes are TRBV28 and TRBJ2-7, with D possibly TRBD1 on 6 matching bases. The V gene lost 8 bases and the J gene lost 1 base, with 15 bases spanning the gap. Germline V gene lookup returns CDR1 MDHEN and CDR2 SYDVKM. The length of the CDR3 is 14 residues. Here the CDR3 reads CASRTTGSSYEQYF. As DNA, the CDR3 is TGTGCCAGCCGAACGACAGGCTCTTCCTACGAGCAGTACTTC.

The CDR3 here is CASGFNRGTFNEKLFF. The CDR3 DNA sequence: TGTGCTAGTGGTTTCAACAGGGGAACCTTTAATGAAAAACTGTTTTTT. The gene calls are TRBV12-5 and TRBJ1-4; 7 bases align to TRBD1. The CDR3 spans 16 residues. J lost 4 bases, V lost 3 bases, and 8 bases had no gene match. The germline gives CDR1 LGHNT, CDR2 FRNRAP.